This is a list of T cell receptor beta chains from one sample in a study of cytomegalovirus exposure and HLA in healthy donors. The protocol was immunoSEQ multiplex PCR, while the TCRdb copy is restricted to in-frame clones and leaves out a portion. The data hold about 150,000 clones, with more than 60% observed a single time. The sequenced material came from PBMCs. The receptors stem from a man aged 18 to 30 in good health and CMV-seropositive. The CDR3 runs from the conserved cysteine through the conserved F or W. A D gene is named only where the DNA matches it firmly. Clone size is shown for a subset of rows, as once, few, many or a class of expanded clone.

abundance: -
d_gene: TRBD1
j_gene: TRBJ1-2
v_gene: TRBV4-1
CDR3nt: TGCGCCAGCAGCCTTACGGGACAGGGAAGTGGCTACACCTTC
CDR3aa: CASSLTGQGSGYTF

abundance: -
d_gene: TRBD1
j_gene: TRBJ2-7
v_gene: TRBV7-8
CDR3nt: TGTGCCAGCAGCCCGCGGTCCGGGACAGGGAACTACGAGCAGTACTTC
CDR3aa: CASSPRSGTGNYEQYF

abundance: few
d_gene: -
j_gene: TRBJ2-2
v_gene: TRBV7-9
CDR3nt: TGTGCCAGCAGCTTAGTACTAGTTGGCACCGGGGAGCTGTTTTTT
CDR3aa: CASSLVLVGTGELFF

abundance: -
d_gene: TRBD1
j_gene: TRBJ2-7
v_gene: TRBV6-1
CDR3nt: TGTGCCTCGTTGGCCGGGACAGCCTACGAGCAGTACTTC
CDR3aa: CASLAGTAYEQYF

abundance: -
d_gene: TRBD2
j_gene: TRBJ2-2
v_gene: TRBV4-1
CDR3nt: TGCGCCAGCAGCCAAGATACGGCAAGACTAGCGGGGACCGGGGAGCTGTTTTTT
CDR3aa: CASSQDTARLAGTGELFF

abundance: -
d_gene: TRBD1
j_gene: TRBJ2-1
v_gene: TRBV27
CDR3nt: TGTGCCAGCAGTCGATTGGGGCGACAGGGTAACGACAATGAGCAGTTCTTC
CDR3aa: CASSRLGRQGNDNEQFF

abundance: -
d_gene: -
j_gene: TRBJ1-4
v_gene: TRBV21-1
CDR3nt: TGTGCCAGCAGCAGAAGGACAGGGGGTTCCGGTAATGAAAAACTGTTTTTT
CDR3aa: CASSRRTGGSGNEKLFF

abundance: -
d_gene: TRBD1
j_gene: TRBJ1-2
v_gene: TRBV27
CDR3nt: TGTGCCAGCAGCACAGGGGGCGCTGGCTACACCTTC
CDR3aa: CASSTGGAGYTF

abundance: -
d_gene: TRBD2
j_gene: TRBJ2-7
v_gene: TRBV5-1
CDR3nt: TGCGCCAGCAGCTTAACACTAGCGGGAGGGGCCTACGAGCAGTACTTC
CDR3aa: CASSLTLAGGAYEQYF

abundance: few
d_gene: TRBD1
j_gene: TRBJ2-3
v_gene: TRBV30
CDR3nt: TGTGCCGGGGGACAGCTAAGCACAGATACGCAGTATTTT
CDR3aa: CAGGQLSTDTQYF

abundance: -
d_gene: -
j_gene: TRBJ1-4
v_gene: TRBV7-9
CDR3nt: TGTGCCAGCAGCCCCAGGAGGGCAGGGACTAATGAAAAACTGTTTTTT
CDR3aa: CASSPRRAGTNEKLFF

abundance: -
d_gene: -
j_gene: TRBJ2-1
v_gene: TRBV12-2
CDR3nt: TGTGCAAGTCGCTTCCATTCCCGATCCAGCGGGCCCCCCTACAATGAGCAGTTCTTC
CDR3aa: CASRFHSRSSGPPYNEQFF

abundance: once
d_gene: TRBD2
j_gene: TRBJ2-1
v_gene: TRBV6-5
CDR3nt: TGTGCCAGCAGGCTTAGCGGGGACAATGAGCAGTTCTTC
CDR3aa: CASRLSGDNEQFF

abundance: once
d_gene: -
j_gene: TRBJ2-1
v_gene: TRBV18
CDR3nt: TGTGCCAGCTCACCCTCCCGGTACAATGAGCAGTTCTTC
CDR3aa: CASSPSRYNEQFF

abundance: -
d_gene: TRBD2
j_gene: TRBJ2-1
v_gene: TRBV7-9
CDR3nt: TGTGCCAGCAGCTTAAGAGGGGAGTCCGGGAGGAATGAGCAGTTCTTC
CDR3aa: CASSLRGESGRNEQFF

abundance: -
d_gene: TRBD1
j_gene: TRBJ1-2
v_gene: TRBV5-1
CDR3nt: TGCGCCAGCAGCCTGGACAGGGCCGCCTATGGCTACACCTTC
CDR3aa: CASSLDRAAYGYTF

abundance: -
d_gene: -
j_gene: TRBJ1-1
v_gene: TRBV28
CDR3nt: TGTGCCAGCAGTTTATGGGGCCCGGCTGAAGCTTTCTTT
CDR3aa: CASSLWGPAEAFF

abundance: once
d_gene: TRBD1
j_gene: TRBJ1-2
v_gene: TRBV6-1
CDR3nt: TGTGCCAGCAGTGAAAGAGGGCGGGACAGTGGGCATGGCTACACCTTC
CDR3aa: CASSERGRDSGHGYTF

abundance: -
d_gene: TRBD1
j_gene: TRBJ1-3
v_gene: TRBV28
CDR3nt: TGTGCCAGCAGTGCGGACACAGGGGACTCTGGAAACACCATATATTTT
CDR3aa: CASSADTGDSGNTIYF

abundance: -
d_gene: -
j_gene: TRBJ2-3
v_gene: TRBV7-3
CDR3nt: TGTGCCAGCAGCCCTCTCTCCACAGATACGCAGTATTTT
CDR3aa: CASSPLSTDTQYF

abundance: once
d_gene: TRBD1
j_gene: TRBJ2-3
v_gene: TRBV29-1
CDR3nt: TGCAGCGTTAAGGACAGGGGGAACACAGATACGCAGTATTTT
CDR3aa: CSVKDRGNTDTQYF

abundance: once
d_gene: -
j_gene: TRBJ2-3
v_gene: TRBV7-9
CDR3nt: TGTGCCAGCACCCTTATTAGCACAGATACGCAGTATTTT
CDR3aa: CASTLISTDTQYF

abundance: -
d_gene: TRBD1
j_gene: TRBJ1-1
v_gene: TRBV5-4
CDR3nt: TGTGCCAGCAGCTATCGGACAGGGGTTAACACTGAAGCTTTCTTT
CDR3aa: CASSYRTGVNTEAFF

abundance: -
d_gene: -
j_gene: TRBJ2-7
v_gene: TRBV2
CDR3nt: TGTGCCAGCAGTGCTCGGGGGTACGAGCAGTACTTC
CDR3aa: CASSARGYEQYF

abundance: -
d_gene: -
j_gene: TRBJ1-1
v_gene: TRBV28
CDR3nt: TGTGCCAGCAGTCAGGGTGGCTTGAACACTGAAGCTTTCTTT
CDR3aa: CASSQGGLNTEAFF

abundance: -
d_gene: TRBD1
j_gene: TRBJ2-1
v_gene: TRBV6-5
CDR3nt: TGTGCCAGCAGTCGGGACAGGGGATACAATGAGCAGTTCTTC
CDR3aa: CASSRDRGYNEQFF

abundance: -
d_gene: TRBD1
j_gene: TRBJ1-5
v_gene: TRBV30
CDR3nt: TGTGCCTGGGGACAGGGTAACAATCAGCCCCAGCATTTT
CDR3aa: CAWGQGNNQPQHF

abundance: -
d_gene: -
j_gene: TRBJ1-1
v_gene: TRBV10-3
CDR3nt: TGTGCCATCAGTGACGGGCAGGGTAAGGTTGAAGCTTTCTTT
CDR3aa: CAISDGQGKVEAFF

abundance: -
d_gene: TRBD2
j_gene: TRBJ2-1
v_gene: TRBV19
CDR3nt: TGTGCCAGTAGTATGCTAGCGGGAGGGGAGCAGTTCTTC
CDR3aa: CASSMLAGGEQFF

abundance: few
d_gene: -
j_gene: TRBJ1-4
v_gene: TRBV4-1
CDR3nt: TGCGCCAGCAGCCAAGCATACAGGGAGGGGAATGAAAAACTGTTTTTT
CDR3aa: CASSQAYREGNEKLFF

abundance: few
d_gene: -
j_gene: TRBJ1-2
v_gene: TRBV6-6
CDR3nt: TGTGCCAGTAACACAAACAGGGCTGGCTACACCTTC
CDR3aa: CASNTNRAGYTF

abundance: -
d_gene: -
j_gene: TRBJ2-7
v_gene: TRBV6-1
CDR3nt: TGTGCCAGCAGTGACACAGACTACGAGCAGTACTTC
CDR3aa: CASSDTDYEQYF

abundance: once
d_gene: -
j_gene: TRBJ1-4
v_gene: TRBV18
CDR3nt: TGTTGCGGAGCGTCTGCAACTAATGAAAAACTGTTTTTT
CDR3aa: CCGASATNEKLFF

abundance: -
d_gene: TRBD1
j_gene: TRBJ1-4
v_gene: TRBV27
CDR3nt: TGTGCCAGCAGTGCCAACAGGGGCTGGGGTGAAAAACTGTTTTTT
CDR3aa: CASSANRGWGEKLFF

abundance: -
d_gene: TRBD1
j_gene: TRBJ2-5
v_gene: TRBV7-9
CDR3nt: TGTGCCAGCAGCTTGGACAGGGTCGAAGGGGAGACCCAGTACTTC
CDR3aa: CASSLDRVEGETQYF

abundance: -
d_gene: -
j_gene: TRBJ2-7
v_gene: TRBV25-1
CDR3nt: TGTGCCAGCAGTGAATCCCCTCCCCGCGAGCAGTACTTC
CDR3aa: CASSESPPREQYF

abundance: few
d_gene: TRBD1
j_gene: TRBJ1-5
v_gene: TRBV19
CDR3nt: TGTGCCAGTAGGGGGAGACAGGGGGGCAATCAGCCCCAGCATTTT
CDR3aa: CASRGRQGGNQPQHF

abundance: -
d_gene: TRBD2
j_gene: TRBJ2-7
v_gene: TRBV5-1
CDR3nt: TGCGCCAGCAGCTTGGAGGCTAGCGGATACGAGCAGTACTTC
CDR3aa: CASSLEASGYEQYF

abundance: once
d_gene: -
j_gene: TRBJ2-1
v_gene: TRBV7-2
CDR3nt: TGTGCCAGTGAGGGGGAGAATGAATACAATGAGCAGTTCTTC
CDR3aa: CASEGENEYNEQFF

abundance: -
d_gene: -
j_gene: TRBJ2-5
v_gene: TRBV19
CDR3nt: TGTGCCACTTCCACTAGAGGAGAGACCCAGTACTTC
CDR3aa: CATSTRGETQYF

abundance: -
d_gene: TRBD2
j_gene: TRBJ2-1
v_gene: TRBV14
CDR3nt: TGTGCCAGCAGCCAAGGAATAACTGGACCGGGACTAGCTAGATACAATGAGCAGTTCTTC
CDR3aa: CASSQGITGPGLARYNEQFF

abundance: once
d_gene: -
j_gene: TRBJ2-7
v_gene: TRBV27
CDR3nt: TGTGCCAGCAGTCCCCGGGATCCACTGAGCTCCTACGAGCAGTACTTC
CDR3aa: CASSPRDPLSSYEQYF